This T cell receptor beta chain derives from a study of cytomegalovirus exposure and HLA in healthy donors. Generated by immunoSEQ multiplex PCR, the TCRdb table keeps only in-frame clones and is missing some. This table holds 100,000 to 150,000 clones, around nine tenths found once. The CDR3 sequence is 12 residues long. Trimming took 7 bases from V and 1 from J, leaving 7 bases between them. Looked up from germline, CDR1 is SNHLY and CDR2 is FYNNEI. This rearrangement joins TRBV2 to TRBJ1-1; D is undetermined. The clonotype originates from a woman aged 18-29 years in good health and CMV-seronegative. Sample: PBMCs. CDR3 amino acids: CASNWRNTEAFF. For the CDR3, the DNA is TGTGCCAGCAACTGGAGGAACACTGAAGCTTTCTTT.